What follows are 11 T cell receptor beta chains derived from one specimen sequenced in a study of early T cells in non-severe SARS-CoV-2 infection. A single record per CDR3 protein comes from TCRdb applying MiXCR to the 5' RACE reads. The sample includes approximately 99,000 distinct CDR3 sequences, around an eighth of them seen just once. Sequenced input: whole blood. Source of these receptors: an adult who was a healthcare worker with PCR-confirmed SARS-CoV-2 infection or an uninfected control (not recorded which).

The CDR3: CASSFRLAGDPYNEQFF. CDR3 sequence (DNA): TGCGCCAGCAGCTTTCGACTAGCGGGGGACCCCTACAATGAGCAGTTCTTC. The chain carries TRBV5-1 and TRBJ2-1; 12 bases agree with TRBD2. J gave up 2 bases and V 2 bases, and 5 bases lay outside the gene matches. CDR1 is SGHRS, CDR2 YFSETQ, per germline. The CDR3 totals 17 residues. The full variable domain, completed using reference TRBV5-1 and TRBJ2-1, is KAGVTQTPRYLIKTRGQQVTLSCSPISGHRSVSWYQQTPGQGLQFLFEYFSETQRNKGNFPGRFSGRQFSNSRSEMNVSTLELGDSALYLCASSFRLAGDPYNEQFFGPGTRLTVL.

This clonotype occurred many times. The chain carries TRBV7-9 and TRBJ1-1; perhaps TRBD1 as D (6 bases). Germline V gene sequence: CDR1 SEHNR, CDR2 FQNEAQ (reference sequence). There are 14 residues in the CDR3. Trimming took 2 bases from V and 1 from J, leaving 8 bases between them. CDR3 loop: CASSLTGWNTEAFF. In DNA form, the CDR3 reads TGTGCCAGCAGCTTAACAGGGTGGAACACTGAAGCTTTCTTT.

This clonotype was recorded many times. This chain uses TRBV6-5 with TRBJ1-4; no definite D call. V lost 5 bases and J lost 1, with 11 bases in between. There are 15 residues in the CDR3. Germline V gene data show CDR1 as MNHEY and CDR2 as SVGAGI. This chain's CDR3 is CASSRRRETNEKLFF. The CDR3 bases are TGTGCCAGCAGTCGGAGGAGGGAAACTAATGAAAAACTGTTTTTT.

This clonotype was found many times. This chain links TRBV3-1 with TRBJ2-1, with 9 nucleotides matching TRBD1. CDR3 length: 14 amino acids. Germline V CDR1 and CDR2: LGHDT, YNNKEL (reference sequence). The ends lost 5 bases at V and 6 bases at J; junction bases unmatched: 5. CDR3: CASSYRDRVNEQFF. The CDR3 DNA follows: TGTGCCAGCAGCTACCGGGACAGGGTCAATGAGCAGTTCTTC.

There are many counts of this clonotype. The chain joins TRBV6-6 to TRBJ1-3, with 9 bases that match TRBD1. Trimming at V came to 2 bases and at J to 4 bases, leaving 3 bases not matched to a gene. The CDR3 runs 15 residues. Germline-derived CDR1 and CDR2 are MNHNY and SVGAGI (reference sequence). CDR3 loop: CASSYGQGRGNTIYF. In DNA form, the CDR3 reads TGTGCCAGCAGTTACGGACAGGGGAGGGGAAACACCATATATTTT.

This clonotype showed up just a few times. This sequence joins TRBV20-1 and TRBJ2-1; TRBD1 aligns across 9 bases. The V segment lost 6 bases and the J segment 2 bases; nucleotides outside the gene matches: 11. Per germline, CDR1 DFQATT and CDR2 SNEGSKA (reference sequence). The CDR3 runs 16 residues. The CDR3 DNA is TGCAGTGCCCAGAGGTGGAGGACAGGGGCCTACAATGAGCAGTTCTTC. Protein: CSAQRWRTGAYNEQFF.

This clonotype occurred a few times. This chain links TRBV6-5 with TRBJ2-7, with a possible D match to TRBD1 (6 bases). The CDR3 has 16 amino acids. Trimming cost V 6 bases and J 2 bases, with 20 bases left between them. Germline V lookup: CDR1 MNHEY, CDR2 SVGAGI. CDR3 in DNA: TGTGCCAGCAGGGTTCGGATACAGGGAACCCCCTACGAGCAGTACTTC. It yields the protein CASRVRIQGTPYEQYF.

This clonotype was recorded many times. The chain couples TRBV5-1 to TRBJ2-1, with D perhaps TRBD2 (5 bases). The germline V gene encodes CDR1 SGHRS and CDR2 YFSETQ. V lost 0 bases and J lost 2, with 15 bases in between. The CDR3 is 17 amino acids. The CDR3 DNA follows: TGCGCCAGCAGCTTGGAGTTTTCGGCGGGCCCCTACAATGAGCAGTTCTTC. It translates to CASSLEFSAGPYNEQFF.

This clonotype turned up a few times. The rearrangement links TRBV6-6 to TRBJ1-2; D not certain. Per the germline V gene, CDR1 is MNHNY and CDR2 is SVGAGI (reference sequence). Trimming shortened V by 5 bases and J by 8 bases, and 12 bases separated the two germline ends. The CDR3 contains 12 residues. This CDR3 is CASSPGLEGYTF. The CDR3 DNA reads TGTGCCAGCAGTCCGGGCCTTGAGGGCTACACCTTC.

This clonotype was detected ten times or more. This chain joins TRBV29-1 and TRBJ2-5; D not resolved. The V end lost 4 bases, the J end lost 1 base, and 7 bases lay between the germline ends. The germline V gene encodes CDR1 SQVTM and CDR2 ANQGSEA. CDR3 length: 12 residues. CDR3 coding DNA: TGCAGCGTTGGAAAGGCCCAAGAGACCCAGTACTTC. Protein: CSVGKAQETQYF.

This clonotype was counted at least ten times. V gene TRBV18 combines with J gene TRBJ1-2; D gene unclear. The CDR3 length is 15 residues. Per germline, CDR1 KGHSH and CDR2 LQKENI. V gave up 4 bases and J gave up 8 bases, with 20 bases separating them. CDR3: CASSQRAGPREGYTF. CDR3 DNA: TGTGCCAGCTCACAACGCGCCGGGCCCCGAGAGGGCTACACCTTC.